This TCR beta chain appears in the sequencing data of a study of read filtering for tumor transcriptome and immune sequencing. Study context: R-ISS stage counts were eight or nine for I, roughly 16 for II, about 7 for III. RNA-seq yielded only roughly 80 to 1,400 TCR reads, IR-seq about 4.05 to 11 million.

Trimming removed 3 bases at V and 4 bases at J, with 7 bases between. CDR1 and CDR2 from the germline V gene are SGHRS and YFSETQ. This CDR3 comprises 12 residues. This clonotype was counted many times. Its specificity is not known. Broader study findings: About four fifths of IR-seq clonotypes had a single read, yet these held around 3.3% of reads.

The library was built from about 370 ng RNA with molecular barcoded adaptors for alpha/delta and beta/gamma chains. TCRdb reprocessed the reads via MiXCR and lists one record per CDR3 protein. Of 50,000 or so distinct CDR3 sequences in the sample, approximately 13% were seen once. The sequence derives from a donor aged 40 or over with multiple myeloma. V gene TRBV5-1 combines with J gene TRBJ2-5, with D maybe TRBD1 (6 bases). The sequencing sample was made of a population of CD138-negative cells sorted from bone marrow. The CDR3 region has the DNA TGCGCCAGCAGCTCGGACAGAGAGACCCAGTACTTC. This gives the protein CASSSDRETQYF.